This is a list of T cell receptor beta chains from one sample in a study of control samples from healthy donors and cancer patients. Produced via immunoSEQ multiplex PCR; TCRdb's table is partial and in-frame only. This table has 150,000 to 200,000 clones, 85% to 90% appearing once. Specimen: blood. These receptors came from a woman between 45 and 60 years old in good health. CDR3s include the opening cysteine and the closing phenylalanine or tryptophan. A D gene is named only where the DNA matches it firmly. For some rows the clone size is stated as once, few or many, or as a class when expanded; others skip it.

J gene | D gene | clone size | V gene | CDR3 protein | CDR3 DNA
TRBJ1-3 | - | once | TRBV6-2/TRBV6-3 | CASSYRAGGTGNTIYF | TGTGCCAGCAGTTACCGGGCCGGTGGGACAGGAAACACCATATATTTT
TRBJ2-7 | - | - | TRBV28 | CASSLGAYEQYF | TGTGCCAGCAGTTTAGGGGCCTACGAGCAGTACTTC
TRBJ2-1 | TRBD2 | - | TRBV19 | CASSSSGRAIPQEQFF | TGTGCCAGTAGTTCTAGCGGGAGGGCCATTCCTCAAGAGCAGTTCTTC
TRBJ1-5 | TRBD1 | - | TRBV6-5 | CASGAGGGRYQPQHF | TGTGCCAGCGGGGCGGGAGGGGGCAGGTATCAGCCCCAGCATTTT
TRBJ1-1 | - | - | TRBV4-2 | CASSQEVSGRWGTEAFF | TGTGCCAGCAGCCAAGAAGTTTCAGGGCGTTGGGGCACTGAAGCTTTCTTT
TRBJ2-2 | - | - | TRBV3-1/TRBV3-2 | CASSSRQGGVELFF | TGTGCCAGCAGCTCGCGGCAGGGTGGAGTGGAGCTGTTTTTT
TRBJ1-5 | TRBD1 | - | TRBV6-6 | CASSKQTGNQNQPQHF | TGTGCCAGCAGTAAACAGACAGGGAACCAAAATCAGCCCCAGCATTTT
TRBJ2-2 | - | once | TRBV24-1 | CATRTGTGELFF | TGTGCCACCAGAACCGGGACCGGGGAGCTGTTTTTT
TRBJ2-6 | TRBD1 | - | TRBV7-3 | CASSPTGAGANVLTF | TGTGCCAGCAGCCCGACAGGGGCCGGGGCCAACGTCCTGACTTTC
TRBJ2-7 | - | - | TRBV6-2/TRBV6-3 | CASSLWVASGYEQYF | TGTGCCAGCAGTCTATGGGTAGCGAGCGGCTACGAGCAGTACTTC
TRBJ2-1 | - | - | TRBV30 | CAWSPGAAGSYNEQFF | TGTGCCTGGAGCCCGGGTGCGGCGGGTTCCTACAATGAGCAGTTCTTC
TRBJ2-5 | - | - | TRBV3-1/TRBV3-2 | CASSATGWGSSGTQYF | TGTGCCAGCAGCGCCACGGGTTGGGGGTCTTCAGGGACCCAGTACTTC
TRBJ2-1 | TRBD1 | - | TRBV30 | CAGTDFNEQFF | TGTGCCGGGACAGATTTCAATGAGCAGTTCTTC
TRBJ1-2 | TRBD1 | - | TRBV28 | CASSRPRQGTYGYTF | TGTGCCAGCAGCCGACCCAGACAGGGAACATATGGCTACACCTTC
TRBJ2-3 | - | - | TRBV7-2 | CASSFWEADTQYF | TGTGCCAGCAGCTTCTGGGAGGCAGATACGCAGTATTTT
TRBJ2-5 | - | - | TRBV5-6 | CASSLARDFQETQYF | TGTGCCAGCAGCTTGGCCAGGGACTTTCAAGAGACCCAGTACTTC
TRBJ2-2 | TRBD2 | - | TRBV27 | CASSLKREGLGTGELFF | TGTGCCAGCAGTCTCAAGCGGGAGGGCCTTGGGACCGGGGAGCTGTTTTTT
TRBJ2-7 | - | - | TRBV28 | CASSTRFEQYF | TGTGCCAGCAGTACTCGGTTCGAGCAGTACTTC
TRBJ1-2 | - | - | TRBV9 | CASSVAQAGSYYGYTF | TGTGCCAGCAGCGTAGCTCAGGCAGGGAGTTACTATGGCTACACCTTC
TRBJ2-7 | TRBD2 | once | TRBV6-1 | CASSEAILGTSGLYEQYF | TGTGCCAGCAGTGAAGCGATCTTGGGGACTAGCGGACTCTACGAGCAGTACTTC
TRBJ2-3 | - | few | TRBV24-1 | CATSVAGGRTDTQYF | TGTGCCACCAGTGTGGCAGGCGGTCGCACAGATACGCAGTATTTT
TRBJ2-1 | - | - | TRBV10-3 | CAISVAGGNEQFF | TGTGCCATCAGTGTAGCAGGGGGGAATGAGCAGTTCTTC
TRBJ1-1 | - | - | TRBV19 | CASSTRAGMNTEAFF | TGTGCCAGTAGTACTAGGGCAGGAATGAACACTGAAGCTTTCTTT
TRBJ2-1 | TRBD2 | - | TRBV2 | CASQWRGGSYNEQFF | TGTGCCAGCCAGTGGCGGGGGGGCTCCTACAATGAGCAGTTCTTC
TRBJ2-1 | - | - | TRBV4-1 | CASSKGALDEQFF | TGCGCCAGCAGCAAAGGGGCTCTCGATGAGCAGTTCTTC
TRBJ2-7 | - | once | TRBV5-1 | CASSLVFRQALYEQYF | TGCGCCAGCAGCTTGGTTTTCAGACAGGCCCTCTACGAGCAGTACTTC
TRBJ2-5 | - | - | TRBV28 | CASSSPSMAGETQYF | TGTGCCAGCAGTTCCCCCAGCATGGCAGGCGAGACCCAGTACTTC
TRBJ1-1 | - | - | TRBV18 | CASSPVSISNTEAFF | TGTGCCAGCTCACCTGTGTCCATTTCAAACACTGAAGCTTTCTTT
TRBJ2-7 | TRBD1 | - | TRBV5-1 | CASSYQTGQGSYEQYF | TGCGCCAGCAGCTATCAAACTGGACAGGGGAGCTACGAGCAGTACTTC
TRBJ2-3 | - | - | TRBV19 | CASSFSTDTQYF | TGTGCCAGTAGTTTTAGCACAGATACGCAGTATTTT
TRBJ2-7 | TRBD1 | few | TRBV28 | CASRGQGRGEQYF | TGTGCCAGCAGGGGACAGGGGAGGGGCGAGCAGTACTTC
TRBJ1-6 | - | - | TRBV9 | CASSGQGRNSPLHF | TGTGCCAGCAGCGGACAAGGGAGGAATTCACCCCTCCACTTT
TRBJ2-1 | - | - | TRBV2 | CASGGDGTSGFF | TGTGCCAGCGGCGGGGATGGCACTAGTGGATTCTTC
TRBJ2-3 | - | - | TRBV3-1/TRBV3-2 | CASSQSLGSDTQYF | TGTGCCAGCAGCCAATCCCTCGGTTCAGATACGCAGTATTTT